Below, one T cell receptor beta chain is given with its context. This sample was taken from a study of blood T cell repertoires in COVID-19. Cohorts were based on clinical histories the participants reported. Sequenced by immunoSEQ multiplex PCR; TCRdb stores in-frame clones only, minus some. This sample yields roughly 240,000 clones, of which approximately 90% are seen a single time; 0.85% to 0.95% belongs to the top ten. Material: PBMCs or T cells enriched from blood (not recorded which). The clonotype comes from a man aged 50 to 59 who had been exposed to COVID-19.

CDR3 protein: CASSFYQRNEAFF. CDR3 DNA sequence: TGTGCCAGCAGTTTTTATCAGCGAAATGAAGCTTTCTTT. The chain uses TRBV12-3 or TRBV12-4 and TRBJ1-1; unclear D gene. Trimming took 3 bases from V and 7 from J, leaving 12 bases between them. The CDR3 contains 13 residues.